The present TCR beta chain was sequenced within a study of Graves' ophthalmopathy and Graves' hyperthyroidism. RNA served as the template for amplifying TCR beta CDR3 regions. The authors performed first-round RT-PCR with HTBI primers and then a second-round multiplex PCR. TCRdb re-analysed the multiplex PCR reads in MiXCR, keeping a single row per CDR3 protein. The sample contains about 390,000 distinct CDR3 sequences, roughly 14% of which appear only once. The germline V gene encodes CDR1 SGHVS and CDR2 FQNEAQ. The CDR3 is made up of 14 amino acids. Trimming at V came to 6 bases and at J to 3 bases, leaving 2 bases not matched to a gene.

This chain joins TRBV7-8 and TRBJ2-7, with TRBD2 matching over 13 bases. The sample consisted of peripheral blood. This TCR was recovered from a woman aged 18-35 years with stable Graves' hyperthyroidism. The CDR3 here is CASSGLAGVYEQYF. The DNA of the CDR3 is TGTGCCAGCAGTGGACTAGCGGGAGTCTACGAGCAGTACTTC.